A selection of T cell receptor beta chains follows, all from one sample in a study of shared clonotypes between healthy human individuals. The repertoire was sequenced with immunoSEQ multiplex PCR; TCRdb's copy has only in-frame clones and lacks some. The table has about 100,000 clones, around 68% seen once. Sequencing was carried out using memory CD8+ T cells sorted from blood. The receptors here all came from a young woman in good health. Each CDR3 is given with its conserved first and last residue. The D gene is left open where the match is weak. Expanded clones are given a class, and other clones once, few, many or no size at all.

DNA: TGTGCCAGCTCACCTAATATACGGGAGATCTCCTACGAGCAGTACTTC
CDR3: CASSPNIREISYEQYF
size: .
J: TRBJ2-7
V: TRBV18
D: .

DNA: TGTGCCAGCAGCTTGAGCCAGGGGGGAGGGAATGAGCAGTTCTTC
CDR3: CASSLSQGGGNEQFF
size: .
J: TRBJ2-1
V: TRBV7-8
D: .

DNA: TGTGCCAGTAGTAGGCCGGGACAGGATAACTCCTACGAGCAGTACTTC
CDR3: CASSRPGQDNSYEQYF
size: many
J: TRBJ2-7
V: TRBV19
D: TRBD1

DNA: TGCGCCAGCAGCCAGAGGGGCTCTAGCGGGATCCACGAGCAGTACTTC
CDR3: CASSQRGSSGIHEQYF
size: .
J: TRBJ2-7
V: TRBV4-1
D: TRBD2

DNA: TGTGCCAGCAGCTTGGGACATACCGCTAGCACAGATACGCAGTATTTT
CDR3: CASSLGHTASTDTQYF
size: .
J: TRBJ2-3
V: TRBV11-2
D: .

DNA: TGTGCCAGTAGTATTGGGACAGGGGGCCATACTGAAGCTTTCTTT
CDR3: CASSIGTGGHTEAFF
size: .
J: TRBJ1-1
V: TRBV19
D: TRBD1

DNA: TGCGCCAGCAGCTTGTATCTGAGCTCCTACGAGCAGTACTTC
CDR3: CASSLYLSSYEQYF
size: .
J: TRBJ2-7
V: TRBV5-1
D: .

DNA: TGTGCCAGCAGCCTAACAGGGCATCCCACTGAAGCTTTCTTT
CDR3: CASSLTGHPTEAFF
size: .
J: TRBJ1-1
V: TRBV11-2
D: .

DNA: TGTGCCAGCAGTGAGGAAGCGGGAGGAATCCATGAGCAGTTCTTC
CDR3: CASSEEAGGIHEQFF
size: .
J: TRBJ2-1
V: TRBV6-6
D: TRBD2

DNA: TGTGCCAGCAGCTTTAGTATATCCGTGTGGATGAACACTGAAGCTTTCTTT
CDR3: CASSFSISVWMNTEAFF
size: .
J: TRBJ1-1
V: TRBV7-9
D: .

DNA: TGTGCCAGCAGCGACAGGGTTCAGGATGAGCAGTTCTTC
CDR3: CASSDRVQDEQFF
size: .
J: TRBJ2-1
V: TRBV6-4
D: TRBD1